This is a list of T cell receptor beta chains from one sample in a study of blood T cell repertoires in COVID-19. Clones were sequenced by immunoSEQ multiplex PCR, and TCRdb holds only the in-frame ones, with some missing. The sample carries under 60,000 clones, around 78% recorded once. Sequenced: peripheral blood. The receptors derive from a human donor in a cohort sampled during active COVID-19. Both conserved end residues are part of each CDR3. Fields, in order: V gene, J gene, clone size, D gene, CDR3 protein, CDR3 DNA. D genes are given only for firm matches. Only part of the rows carry a size: once, few, many, or a class if the clone is expanded.

TRBV25-1	TRBJ1-1	.	TRBD1	CASAGAGGWGEAFF	TGTGCCAGCGCGGGGGCAGGGGGCTGGGGTGAAGCTTTCTTT
TRBV12-3/TRBV12-4	TRBJ2-5	.	TRBD1	CASRQGLRETQYF	TGTGCCAGCAGACAGGGGTTACGGGAGACCCAGTACTTC
TRBV15	TRBJ1-1	.	.	CATSRDLRLEAFF	TGTGCCACCAGCAGAGATCTGCGGTTAGAAGCTTTCTTT
TRBV9	TRBJ1-3	once	.	CASSPQLRWGSGSGNTIYF	TGTGCCAGCAGCCCCCAACTTAGGTGGGGTTCAGGGTCTGGAAACACCATATATTTT
TRBV6-5	TRBJ1-2	.	TRBD1	CASSLTGGAYYGYTF	TGTGCCAGCAGTCTGACAGGGGGCGCCTACTATGGCTACACCTTC
TRBV10-1	TRBJ1-1	.	TRBD1	CASSRDSLTEAFF	TGCGCCAGCAGCCGGGACAGCCTCACTGAAGCTTTCTTT
TRBV5-1	TRBJ2-2	.	TRBD2	CASSGGTSGGTGELFF	TGCGCCAGCAGCGGAGGGACTAGCGGGGGCACCGGGGAGCTGTTTTTT
TRBV3-1/TRBV3-2	TRBJ1-5	.	.	CASSQSGGREDQPQHF	TGTGCCAGCAGCCAAAGCGGAGGAAGGGAGGATCAGCCCCAGCATTTT
TRBV15	TRBJ2-2	.	TRBD2	CATRRPPGGRDTGELFF	TGTGCCACCAGGCGTCCCCCGGGGGGGAGGGACACCGGGGAGCTGTTTTTT
TRBV25-1	TRBJ1-2	.	.	CASSEVRRGNTANYGYTF	TGTGCCAGCAGTGAAGTGCGGCGGGGTAATACAGCCAACTATGGCTACACCTTC
TRBV9	TRBJ2-3	.	.	CASSPDRRARTDTQYF	TGTGCCAGCAGCCCGGATCGCAGGGCAAGGACAGATACGCAGTATTTT
TRBV6-5	TRBJ2-5	few	.	CASSSPSGTQYF	TGTGCCAGCAGTAGCCCCTCCGGGACCCAGTACTTC
TRBV14	TRBJ2-7	.	.	CASSQVAGSVLGEQYF	TGTGCCAGCAGCCAAGTTGCGGGGTCCGTCCTTGGCGAGCAGTACTTC
TRBV21-1	TRBJ2-3	.	.	CASSKEGDRGPDTQYF	TGTGCCAGCAGCAAAGAGGGGGACAGGGGCCCAGATACGCAGTATTTT
TRBV7-2	TRBJ1-2	.	TRBD1	CASSLVEGASGYTF	TGTGCCAGCAGCTTAGTGGAGGGGGCGTCCGGCTACACCTTC
TRBV28	TRBJ1-1	once	.	CASSFRGRTEAFF	TGTGCCAGCAGTTTTAGGGGCCGGACTGAAGCTTTCTTT
TRBV7-2	TRBJ2-3	.	TRBD2	CASSLDRTGGADTQYF	TGTGCCAGCAGCTTAGACAGAACCGGGGGGGCAGATACGCAGTATTTT
TRBV7-8	TRBJ1-5	.	.	CASSLDRVQPQHF	TGTGCCAGCAGCTTAGACAGGGTTCAGCCCCAGCATTTT
TRBV7-8	TRBJ2-7	once	TRBD1	CASSSRDRDGQYEQYF	TGTGCCAGCAGCTCCCGGGACAGGGACGGCCAGTACGAGCAGTACTTC
TRBV6-5	TRBJ2-7	.	TRBD1	CASRGTGRANEQYF	TGTGCCAGCAGGGGGACAGGGAGGGCAAACGAGCAGTACTTC
TRBV6-1	TRBJ2-3	.	TRBD1	CASSGTHLYVRGTQYF	TGTGCCAGCAGTGGGACTCACTTATACGTCAGGGGGACGCAGTATTTT
TRBV24-1	TRBJ2-2	.	TRBD1	CATSVAPRGTGELFF	TGTGCCACCAGTGTCGCCCCCAGGGGGACCGGGGAGCTGTTTTTT
TRBV10-3	TRBJ2-7	.	TRBD2	CAISESPGGGAEEQYF	TGTGCCATCAGTGAGTCCCCGGGCGGGGGGGCTGAAGAGCAGTACTTC
TRBV19	TRBJ1-1	.	.	CASSINDGTMNTEAFF	TGTGCCAGTAGTATAAATGATGGCACCATGAACACTGAAGCTTTCTTT
TRBV19	TRBJ2-2	.	TRBD1	CASSRTGGGNTGELFF	TGTGCCAGTAGTAGAACAGGGGGAGGTAACACCGGGGAGCTGTTTTTT
TRBV28	TRBJ1-2	.	.	CASSPRQDPYGYTF	TGTGCCAGCAGTCCACGACAGGATCCCTATGGCTACACCTTC
TRBV7-2	TRBJ1-2	.	TRBD1	CASSSRDRGGYTF	TGTGCCAGCAGCAGCCGGGACAGGGGCGGCTACACCTTC
TRBV19	TRBJ1-5	.	.	CASSGASGVGNQPQHF	TGTGCCAGTAGTGGCGCCTCGGGGGTTGGGAATCAGCCCCAGCATTTT
TRBV14	TRBJ2-2	.	.	CASRGTYGPGELFF	TGTGCCAGCCGGGGGACTTACGGCCCCGGGGAGCTGTTTTTT
TRBV4-1	TRBJ2-2	medium-sized	.	CASSQTGAGNTGELFF	TGCGCCAGCAGCCAAACTGGAGCGGGTAACACCGGGGAGCTGTTTTTT
TRBV20-1	TRBJ1-2	once	.	CSASHPGFYGYTF	TGCAGTGCTAGTCACCCAGGGTTCTATGGCTACACCTTC
TRBV7-3	TRBJ1-1	.	.	CASSLSSNTEAFF	TGTGCCAGCAGCTTATCGTCGAACACTGAAGCTTTCTTT
TRBV7-6	TRBJ2-2	once	.	CASSAAGRTTNTGELFF	TGTGCCAGCAGCGCCGCGGGGCGAACGACGAACACCGGGGAGCTGTTTTTT
TRBV6-5	TRBJ1-2	once	.	CASRGSIHGYTF	TGTGCCAGCCGAGGAAGTATCCATGGCTACACCTTC
TRBV6-2/TRBV6-3	TRBJ2-7	.	.	CASSRGAWEQYF	TGTGCCAGCAGCCGCGGGGCTTGGGAGCAGTACTTC
TRBV15	TRBJ1-6	once	TRBD1	CATSRTGQGSSYNSPLHF	TGTGCCACCAGCAGGACAGGACAGGGAAGTTCCTATAATTCACCCCTCCACTTT
TRBV4-1	TRBJ1-4	.	.	CASSPTGSRTNEKLFF	TGCGCCAGCAGCCCGACAGGCTCGAGGACTAATGAAAAACTGTTTTTT
TRBV20-1	TRBJ1-2	.	TRBD1	CSASTGGGYGYTF	TGCAGTGCTAGTACAGGGGGCGGCTATGGCTACACCTTC
TRBV18	TRBJ1-1	.	TRBD1	CASSPVKLQGAHTEAFF	TGTGCCAGCTCACCCGTCAAACTTCAGGGGGCGCACACTGAAGCTTTCTTT
TRBV9	TRBJ2-1	.	.	CASSPGLPTYNEQFF	TGTGCCAGCAGCCCTGGACTCCCTACCTACAATGAGCAGTTCTTC
TRBV19	TRBJ2-1	.	TRBD2	CASGGGTSGFNEQFF	TGTGCCAGTGGGGGAGGGACTAGCGGTTTCAATGAGCAGTTCTTC
TRBV24-1	TRBJ2-5	.	TRBD2	CATSDSSGGQETQYF	TGTGCCACCAGTGATTCTAGCGGGGGCCAAGAGACCCAGTACTTC
TRBV5-5	TRBJ1-2	.	.	CASSLGSFEGYTF	TGTGCCAGCAGCTTGGGCTCTTTTGAGGGCTACACCTTC
TRBV15	TRBJ1-6	.	TRBD1	CATSRVGGQGNSPLHF	TGTGCCACCAGCAGAGTCGGCGGACAGGGTAATTCACCCCTCCACTTT